This TCR beta chain was found in a study of beta chain features in type 1 diabetes. Study outcomes and limitations: More deletions and fewer insertions at VDJ junctions were found in patients with type 1 diabetes. Moderately but significantly shorter TCRB CDR3s were found in Type 1 diabetes patients in all four CD4+ subsets. A potential influence of HLA type upon TCRB rearrangement remained unresolved herein.

The authors reverse transcribed all of the isolated RNA, so sequencing captured expressed TCRB transcripts. The method was immunoSEQ multiplex PCR; TCRdb's version includes in-frame clones alone and lacks a portion of them. The sample includes 400,000 to 550,000 clones, about an eighth seen only once; the top ten take around 0.05%. The germline V gene has CDR1 SGHTA and CDR2 FQGNSA. The CDR3 consists of 14 residues. The V end lost 5 bases, the J end lost 1 base, and 10 bases lay between the germline ends. Of note for this clone: Its antigen is currently unknown.

Sequencing used naive CD4+ T cells from blood. The rearrangement joins TRBV7-2 to TRBJ2-3; the D gene is possibly TRBD2 (5 bases). The sequence came from a woman between 18 and 29 years old in good health. CDR3 residues: CASSQSGRTDTQYF. The CDR3 DNA sequence: TGTGCCAGCAGCCAAAGCGGTCGCACAGATACGCAGTATTTT.